This T cell receptor beta chain is from a study of blood T cell repertoires in COVID-19. Sequencing was performed with immunoSEQ multiplex PCR; in TCRdb, only in-frame clones are kept and a portion is missing. This sample has over 250,000 clones, with 85% to 90% found just once. Deletions cut 0 bases from V and 9 bases from J, with 9 bases between. CDR1 is LGHDT and CDR2 is YNNKEL in the germline V gene (reference sequence). There are 13 residues in the CDR3. Specimen: PBMCs or T cells enriched from blood (not recorded which). The rearrangement joins TRBV3-1 (or the pseudogene TRBV3-2) to TRBJ2-1; D gene ambiguous. This receptor was identified in a woman aged 18 to 35 who had recovered from COVID-19. CDR3 loop: CASSQDRTGEQFF. CDR3 DNA sequence: TGTGCCAGCAGCCAAGATCGCACCGGTGAGCAGTTCTTC.